Detailed here is one T cell receptor (beta chain). Its antigen is as yet unknown. These data are taken from a study of post-analysis software for immune sequencing data. Across the study: Some patients lacked subtype; others had relapsing-remitting, secondary progressive or progressive-relapsing disease.

Study results and caveats: By F measure, strong co-clustering occurred among samples prepared in the same batch. A significant reduction in normalized Chao1 diversity was observed in multiple sclerosis patients versus controls. Five or six TRBV segments were more frequent in patients than controls; TRBV5-6, TRBV5-1 and TRBV20-1 belonged to this group.

TCR beta cDNA libraries included unique molecular identifiers. T cells numbering 1 to 10 million yielded 500,000 to 550,000 cDNA molecules. Each CDR3 protein is one row after TCRdb ran MiXCR on the PCR reads. The sample consists of under 900,000 distinct CDR3 sequences, around 53% of them appearing once. V was cut by 3 bases and J by 0 bases, with 17 bases left in between. The CDR3 runs 16 residues. The germline CDR1 and CDR2 sequences are DFQATT and SNEGSKA (reference sequence). The genes are TRBV20-1 and TRBJ2-5, with a possible D match to TRBD2 (6 bases). The TCR comes from a girl aged 5-17 years with multiple sclerosis. The sample taken for sequencing was blood. The CDR3, as DNA: TGCAGTGCTAGGGACCCGTGGCGGGGAGACCAAGAGACCCAGTACTTC. Its protein product is CSARDPWRGDQETQYF.